The present entry profiles one TCR beta chain with its context. Only in-frame clones appear in the TCRdb table, and some are missing; sequencing was by immunoSEQ multiplex PCR. Altogether 170,000 or so clones are present, 65% to 80% being singletons, with the ten largest covering 10%. Trimming removed 0 bases from V and 4 bases from J, with 12 bases in between. There are 15 residues in the CDR3. Looked up from germline, CDR1 is SGHAT and CDR2 is FQNNGV. This record comes from a study of shared clonotypes between healthy human individuals. The rearrangement links TRBV11-2 to TRBJ1-1; D gene unclear. Sequencing was performed on memory CD4+ T cells sorted from blood. Specified subset: CD45RA-negative fraction. The TCR originated in a man younger than 40 in good health. The CDR3 DNA reads as TGTGCCAGCAGCTTAGACAGGATACCGGGCACTGAAGCTTTCTTT. Protein product: CASSLDRIPGTEAFF.